These T cell receptor beta chains were read from a single sample in a study of glioma-infiltrating T cells. MiXCR was run by TCRdb on the multiplex PCR reads, yielding one entry per CDR3 protein. The top ten clones hold about 18% of a sample with over 130,000 distinct CDR3 sequences, about 39% of them seen once. Material: glioma tissue, nonneoplastic brain tissue, or PBMCs (not recorded which). These receptors came from a human donor with low-grade glioma or glioblastoma, undergoing nonglioma brain surgery, or in good health (not recorded which). The CDR3 runs from the conserved cysteine through the conserved F or W. A D gene is named only where the DNA matches it firmly. Clone size is shown for a subset of rows, as once, few, many or a class of expanded clone.

v_gene: TRBV15
abundance: NA
d_gene: TRBD1
j_gene: TRBJ1-1
CDR3aa: CATRATTGANTEAFF
CDR3nt: TGTGCCACCAGAGCCACGACAGGGGCGAACACTGAAGCTTTCTTT

v_gene: TRBV20-1
abundance: few
d_gene: NA
j_gene: TRBJ2-5
CDR3aa: CSATPDTDQETQYF
CDR3nt: TGCAGTGCTACCCCGGACACCGATCAAGAGACCCAGTACTTC

v_gene: TRBV4-1
abundance: many
d_gene: NA
j_gene: TRBJ2-5
CDR3aa: CASSQAVGTQYF
CDR3nt: TGCGCCAGCAGCCAAGCAGTAGGGACCCAGTACTTC

v_gene: TRBV7-2
abundance: NA
d_gene: NA
j_gene: TRBJ2-1
CDR3aa: CASSPDTQLQFF
CDR3nt: TGTGCCAGCAGCCCTGACACACAGCTACAGTTCTTC

v_gene: TRBV4-1
abundance: NA
d_gene: NA
j_gene: TRBJ1-2
CDR3aa: CASSQELESGIYGYTF
CDR3nt: TGCGCCAGCAGCCAAGAGTTGGAGTCGGGAATCTATGGCTACACCTTC

v_gene: TRBV6-1
abundance: NA
d_gene: NA
j_gene: TRBJ1-5
CDR3aa: CASSESPGNSNQHQHF
CDR3nt: TGCGCCAGCAGTGAGTCACCTGGTAATAGCAATCAGCACCAGCATTTT

v_gene: TRBV28
abundance: NA
d_gene: TRBD1
j_gene: TRBJ1-1
CDR3aa: CASRLGQANTEAFF
CDR3nt: TGTGCCAGCAGACTTGGACAGGCCAACACTGAAGCTTTCTTT

v_gene: TRBV28
abundance: few
d_gene: NA
j_gene: TRBJ2-7
CDR3aa: CASSKGPVYEQYF
CDR3nt: TGTGCCAGCAGCAAAGGTCCGGTCTACGAGCAGTACTTC

v_gene: TRBV10-2
abundance: NA
d_gene: NA
j_gene: TRBJ1-1
CDR3aa: CASSDSVNTEAFF
CDR3nt: TGCGCCAGCAGTGATAGTGTGAACACTGAAGCTTTCTTT

v_gene: TRBV20-1
abundance: NA
d_gene: TRBD1
j_gene: TRBJ1-1
CDR3aa: CSARGGQATEAFF
CDR3nt: TGCAGTGCTAGAGGGGGACAGGCAACTGAAGCTTTCTTT

v_gene: TRBV15
abundance: NA
d_gene: NA
j_gene: TRBJ1-3
CDR3aa: CATSDTLRAPSSGNTIYF
CDR3nt: TGTGCCACCAGCGATACCCTCCGGGCCCCAAGCTCTGGAAACACCATATATTTT

v_gene: TRBV25-1
abundance: NA
d_gene: NA
j_gene: TRBJ1-2
CDR3aa: CASSDAGYTF
CDR3nt: TGTGCCAGCAGTGACGCTGGCTACACCTTC

v_gene: TRBV20-1
abundance: NA
d_gene: TRBD1
j_gene: TRBJ2-7
CDR3aa: CSAPPDRGWDEQYF
CDR3nt: TGCAGTGCCCCACCCGACAGGGGATGGGACGAGCAGTACTTC

v_gene: TRBV12-3/TRBV12-4
abundance: NA
d_gene: NA
j_gene: TRBJ1-2
CDR3aa: CASSLARLQNYGYTF
CDR3nt: TGTGCCAGCAGTTTAGCGCGACTACAGAACTATGGCTACACCTTC

v_gene: TRBV28
abundance: few
d_gene: TRBD2
j_gene: TRBJ2-7
CDR3aa: CASSPGTSGSNEQYF
CDR3nt: TGTGCCAGCAGTCCCGGGACTAGCGGGAGTAACGAGCAGTACTTC

v_gene: TRBV3-1
abundance: NA
d_gene: NA
j_gene: TRBJ2-3
CDR3aa: CASSQLDTDTQYF
CDR3nt: TGTGCCAGCAGCCAACTCGACACAGATACGCAGTATTTT

v_gene: TRBV6-5
abundance: once
d_gene: NA
j_gene: TRBJ1-2
CDR3aa: CASTPPPGIYGYTF
CDR3nt: TGTGCCAGCACCCCTCCACCGGGGATCTATGGCTACACCTTC

v_gene: TRBV6-2/TRBV6-3
abundance: few
d_gene: TRBD2
j_gene: TRBJ2-1
CDR3aa: CASSYILAGGNEQFF
CDR3nt: TGTGCCAGCAGTTATATTCTAGCGGGAGGCAATGAGCAGTTCTTC

v_gene: TRBV7-2
abundance: few
d_gene: NA
j_gene: TRBJ1-3
CDR3aa: CATESSGNTIYF
CDR3nt: TGTGCCACCGAGAGCTCTGGAAACACCATATATTTT

v_gene: TRBV27
abundance: many
d_gene: NA
j_gene: TRBJ1-1
CDR3aa: CASSQGNTEAFF
CDR3nt: TGTGCCAGCAGTCAGGGGAACACTGAAGCTTTCTTT

v_gene: TRBV7-2
abundance: many
d_gene: NA
j_gene: TRBJ2-3
CDR3aa: CASSFTSMGTDTQYF
CDR3nt: TGTGCCAGCAGCTTTACTAGCATGGGCACAGATACGCAGTATTTT

v_gene: TRBV10-3
abundance: NA
d_gene: NA
j_gene: TRBJ2-7
CDR3aa: CAISESNYEQYF
CDR3nt: TGTGCCATCAGTGAATCGAACTACGAGCAGTACTTC

v_gene: TRBV5-1
abundance: NA
d_gene: NA
j_gene: TRBJ2-1
CDR3aa: CASSFLTNYNEQFF
CDR3nt: TGCGCCAGCAGCTTTCTCACTAATTACAATGAGCAGTTCTTC

v_gene: TRBV27
abundance: few
d_gene: NA
j_gene: TRBJ2-7
CDR3aa: CASSLSRANEQYF
CDR3nt: TGTGCCAGCAGTTTATCCAGGGCCAACGAGCAGTACTTC

v_gene: TRBV20-1
abundance: many
d_gene: TRBD2
j_gene: TRBJ2-1
CDR3aa: CSARLAGAKIYNEQFF
CDR3nt: TGCAGTGCTAGACTAGCGGGAGCGAAGATTTACAATGAGCAGTTCTTC

v_gene: TRBV6-6
abundance: many
d_gene: NA
j_gene: TRBJ2-7
CDR3aa: CASSYSRLFHEQYF
CDR3nt: TGTGCCAGCAGTTACTCAAGACTATTCCACGAGCAGTACTTC

v_gene: TRBV6-2/TRBV6-3
abundance: NA
d_gene: NA
j_gene: TRBJ2-2
CDR3aa: CASSYSSGEHTGELFF
CDR3nt: TGTGCCAGCAGTTACTCGTCCGGGGAACACACCGGGGAGCTGTTTTTT

v_gene: TRBV20-1
abundance: once
d_gene: NA
j_gene: TRBJ1-1
CDR3aa: CSARGGKNTEAFF
CDR3nt: TGCAGTGCTAGGGGGGGGAAGAACACTGAAGCTTTCTTT

v_gene: TRBV27
abundance: few
d_gene: NA
j_gene: TRBJ1-6
CDR3aa: CASSLEGSADSPLHF
CDR3nt: TGTGCCAGCAGTTTAGAGGGGAGTGCGGATTCACCCCTCCACTTT

v_gene: TRBV28
abundance: few
d_gene: NA
j_gene: TRBJ1-5
CDR3aa: CASSSRRDQPQHF
CDR3nt: TGTGCCAGCAGTTCGAGGAGGGATCAGCCCCAGCATTTT

v_gene: TRBV6-2/TRBV6-3
abundance: NA
d_gene: NA
j_gene: TRBJ1-2
CDR3aa: CASTSDTYYGYTF
CDR3nt: TGTGCCAGCACAAGCGACACTTACTATGGCTACACCTTC

v_gene: TRBV20-1
abundance: NA
d_gene: NA
j_gene: TRBJ2-5
CDR3aa: CSARLSTPGAQETQYF
CDR3nt: TGCAGTGCTAGACTATCGACACCGGGGGCCCAAGAGACCCAGTACTTC

v_gene: TRBV19
abundance: NA
d_gene: TRBD1
j_gene: TRBJ1-3
CDR3aa: CASTANRDRADTIYF
CDR3nt: TGTGCCAGTACTGCCAACCGGGACAGGGCAGACACCATATATTTT

v_gene: TRBV7-2
abundance: NA
d_gene: NA
j_gene: TRBJ2-5
CDR3aa: CASSLAPQGETQYF
CDR3nt: TGTGCCAGCAGCTTAGCGCCCCAAGGAGAGACCCAGTACTTC

v_gene: TRBV29-1
abundance: NA
d_gene: NA
j_gene: TRBJ2-1
CDR3aa: CSVETDFPPNEQFF
CDR3nt: TGCAGCGTTGAGACGGACTTCCCCCCGAATGAGCAGTTCTTC

v_gene: TRBV6-5
abundance: once
d_gene: TRBD1
j_gene: TRBJ1-5
CDR3aa: CASHPGQLNQAQHF
CDR3nt: TGTGCCAGCCATCCGGGACAGCTAAATCAGGCCCAGCATTTT

v_gene: TRBV6-1
abundance: NA
d_gene: NA
j_gene: TRBJ1-1
CDR3aa: CASRRTENTEAFF
CDR3nt: TGTGCCAGCAGAAGGACAGAGAACACTGAAGCTTTCTTT

v_gene: TRBV20-1
abundance: few
d_gene: NA
j_gene: TRBJ1-1
CDR3aa: CSAAGNAEAFF
CDR3nt: TGCAGTGCTGCAGGGAATGCTGAAGCTTTCTTT

v_gene: TRBV7-8
abundance: NA
d_gene: NA
j_gene: TRBJ2-1
CDR3aa: CASSLGSGQYRVF
CDR3nt: TGTGCCAGCAGCTTAGGGAGCGGGCAATATCGGGTCTTC

v_gene: TRBV25-1
abundance: once
d_gene: NA
j_gene: TRBJ2-7
CDR3aa: CASSESPTYEQYF
CDR3nt: TGTGCCAGCAGTGAATCCCCCACCTACGAGCAGTACTTC

v_gene: TRBV20-1
abundance: NA
d_gene: TRBD2
j_gene: TRBJ2-2
CDR3aa: CSAIAGHANTGELFF
CDR3nt: TGCAGTGCTATAGCGGGACACGCGAACACCGGGGAGCTGTTTTTT

v_gene: TRBV29-1
abundance: NA
d_gene: TRBD1
j_gene: TRBJ1-1
CDR3aa: CSVPYHDDRGPTEAFF
CDR3nt: TGCAGCGTTCCCTACCACGATGACAGGGGGCCCACTGAAGCTTTCTTT

v_gene: TRBV7-2
abundance: few
d_gene: TRBD1
j_gene: TRBJ2-3
CDR3aa: CASSRYSGQRSTDTQYF
CDR3nt: TGTGCCAGCAGCCGCTACTCGGGACAGCGTAGCACAGATACGCAGTATTTT

v_gene: TRBV3-1
abundance: few
d_gene: NA
j_gene: TRBJ1-1
CDR3aa: CASSQGLRLMGTEAFF
CDR3nt: TGTGCCAGCAGCCAAGGTTTGAGGTTGATGGGGACTGAAGCTTTCTTT

v_gene: TRBV20-1
abundance: NA
d_gene: NA
j_gene: TRBJ1-1
CDR3aa: CSVLPVFEAFF
CDR3nt: TGCAGCGTATTGCCAGTCTTTGAAGCTTTCTTT

v_gene: TRBV18
abundance: few
d_gene: NA
j_gene: TRBJ2-4
CDR3aa: CASSPRERNIQYF
CDR3nt: TGTGCCAGCTCACCAAGGGAAAGGAACATTCAGTACTTC

v_gene: TRBV12-3/TRBV12-4
abundance: NA
d_gene: NA
j_gene: TRBJ2-3
CDR3aa: CASRPGLSTQYF
CDR3nt: TGTGCCAGCAGACCCGGACTATCTACGCAGTATTTT